This T cell receptor beta chain was sequenced during a study of cytomegalovirus exposure and HLA in healthy donors. The CDR3 contains 13 residues. With 2 bases removed from V and 4 bases from J, the gap between germline ends came to 8 bases. Looked up from germline, CDR1 is MGHDK and CDR2 is SYGVNS. Produced via immunoSEQ multiplex PCR; TCRdb's table is partial and in-frame only. This sample has 170,000 or so clones, with around 84% found just once. The sample consisted of PBMCs. The V gene is TRBV25-1, the J gene TRBJ1-2; D is undetermined. This TCR derives from a young man in good health and CMV-seropositive. CDR3 sequence: CASSEGESYGYTF. As DNA, the CDR3 is TGTGCCAGCAGTGAAGGGGAGTCCTATGGCTACACCTTC.